A single sample is the source of the 6 T cell receptor beta chains below, sequenced in a study of CD8 T cells in ankylosing spondylitis. One entry per CDR3 protein, called by TCRdb with MiXCR from the 5' RACE reads. This table has 250,000 to 400,000 distinct CDR3 sequences, about 9.9% appearing once. The specimen was blood, either unsorted or a sorted T cell fraction (not recorded which). The receptors originated from a female donor with ankylosing spondylitis or in good health (not recorded which).

The chain has TRBV3-1 and TRBJ2-5; maybe TRBD2 (5 bases). Between the trimmed V and J ends, which lost 4 bases and 4 bases, there was a span of 13 bases. CDR3 size: 14 residues. CDR1 and CDR2 from the germline V gene are LGHDT and YNNKEL (reference sequence). The CDR3 here is CASSPGLQIETQYF. CDR3 nucleotide sequence: TGTGCCAGCAGCCCCGGACTTCAGATAGAGACCCAGTACTTC.

In its sample, this clonotype was seen many times. CDR3 region: CASREGRFTDTQYF. As DNA, the CDR3 is TGTGCCAGCCGGGAGGGTAGATTCACAGATACGCAGTATTTT. The V and J genes are TRBV2 and TRBJ2-3, with TRBD2 matching 8 bases. This CDR3 is 14 amino acids long. The germline CDR1 and CDR2 sequences are SNHLY and FYNNEI. Losses at the gene ends were 8 bases for V and 2 bases for J; bases not matched to a gene: 6.

This clonotype was counted many times. The chain is built from TRBV7-2 and TRBJ2-5, with D unclear. With 5 bases removed from V and 3 bases from J, the gap between germline ends came to 13 bases. Germline V gene data show CDR1 as SGHTA and CDR2 as FQGNSA. This CDR3 has 14 amino acids. CDR3 nucleotide sequence: TGTGCCAGCAGCCATCTTCGGGCTGAAGAGACCCAGTACTTC. Encoded protein: CASSHLRAEETQYF.

This chain uses TRBV20-1 with TRBJ2-5; 8 bases line up with TRBD1. Germline assignment: CDR1 DFQATT and CDR2 SNEGSKA (reference sequence). The CDR3 is made up of 13 amino acids. The J segment lost 5 bases and the V segment lost 5 bases, leaving 7 bases of the junction unmatched. The CDR3 loop reads CSAPRTGWETQYF. CDR3 in DNA: TGCAGTGCTCCAAGGACAGGGTGGGAGACCCAGTACTTC.

The sample holds many counts of this clonotype. The chain employs TRBV28 and TRBJ1-1; D gene uncertain. Per the germline V gene, CDR1 is MDHEN and CDR2 is SYDVKM. The CDR3 sequence is 13 residues long. V shed 7 bases and J shed 7 bases, with 16 bases lying between them. DNA of the CDR3: TGTGCCAGCATCACACCCCAGACGGTTGAAGCTTTCTTT. It codes for CASITPQTVEAFF.

The chain links TRBV3-1 to TRBJ2-1; 12 nucleotides line up with TRBD2. With V trimmed by 4 bases and J by 10 bases, 2 bases remained unmatched. The length of the CDR3 is 13 residues. Germline V gene lookup returns CDR1 LGHDT and CDR2 YNNKEL (reference sequence). CDR3 in amino acids: CASSRTSGGEQFF. The CDR3 bases are TGTGCCAGCAGCCGTACTAGCGGGGGGGAGCAGTTCTTC.